This T cell receptor (beta chain) was sequenced in a study of cytomegalovirus exposure and HLA in healthy donors. With 2 bases removed from V and 7 bases from J, the gap between germline ends came to 11 bases. There are 13 residues in the CDR3. Germline loops: CDR1 MNHEY, CDR2 SVGAGI. PCR primers comprised 60 Vbeta and 13 Jbeta primers. TCRdb's table, derived via immunoSEQ multiplex PCR, lists solely in-frame clones and lacks some. The table has about 170,000 clones, around three quarters seen once. The genes are TRBV6-5 and TRBJ1-2; TRBD1 might be the D (5 bases). The sequenced sample was PBMCs. The sequence came from a woman in her twenties or thirties in good health and CMV-seropositive. This CDR3 is CASSYGAGFGYTF. DNA for the CDR3: TGTGCCAGCAGTTACGGGGCAGGGTTTGGCTACACCTTC.